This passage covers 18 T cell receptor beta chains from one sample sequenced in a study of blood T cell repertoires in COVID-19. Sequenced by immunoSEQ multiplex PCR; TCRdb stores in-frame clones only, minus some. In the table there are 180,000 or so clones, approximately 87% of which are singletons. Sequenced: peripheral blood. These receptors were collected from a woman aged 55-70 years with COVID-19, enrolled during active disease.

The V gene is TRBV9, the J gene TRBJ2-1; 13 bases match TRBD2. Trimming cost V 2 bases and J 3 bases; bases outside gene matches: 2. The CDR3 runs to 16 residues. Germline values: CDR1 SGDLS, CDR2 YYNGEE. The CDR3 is CASSVRLAGGYNEQFF. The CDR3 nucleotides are TGTGCCAGCAGCGTTAGACTAGCGGGAGGCTACAATGAGCAGTTCTTC.

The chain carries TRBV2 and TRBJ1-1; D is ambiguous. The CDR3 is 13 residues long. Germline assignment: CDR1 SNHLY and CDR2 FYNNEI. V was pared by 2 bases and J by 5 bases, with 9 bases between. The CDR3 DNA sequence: TGTGCCAGCAGTGAACAGAGCAGGACTGAAGCTTTCTTT. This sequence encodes CASSEQSRTEAFF.

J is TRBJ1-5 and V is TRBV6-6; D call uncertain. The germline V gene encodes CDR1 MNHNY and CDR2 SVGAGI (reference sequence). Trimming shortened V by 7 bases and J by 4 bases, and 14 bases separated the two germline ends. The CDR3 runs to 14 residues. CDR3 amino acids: CASNPGRLNQPQHF. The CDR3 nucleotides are TGTGCCAGCAATCCGGGCAGACTAAATCAGCCCCAGCATTTT.

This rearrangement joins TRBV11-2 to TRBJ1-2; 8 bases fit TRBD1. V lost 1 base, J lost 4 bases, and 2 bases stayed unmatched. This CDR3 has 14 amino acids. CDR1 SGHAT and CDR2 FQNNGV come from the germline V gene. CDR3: CASSLGQGAYGYTF. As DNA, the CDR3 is TGTGCCAGCAGCTTAGGGCAGGGGGCCTATGGCTACACCTTC. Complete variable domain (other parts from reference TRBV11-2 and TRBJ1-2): EAGVAQSPRYKIIEKRQSVAFWCNPISGHATLYWYQQILGQGPKLLIQFQNNGVVDDSQLPKDRFSAERLKGVDSTLKIQPAKLEDSAVYLCASSLGQGAYGYTFGSGTRLTVV.

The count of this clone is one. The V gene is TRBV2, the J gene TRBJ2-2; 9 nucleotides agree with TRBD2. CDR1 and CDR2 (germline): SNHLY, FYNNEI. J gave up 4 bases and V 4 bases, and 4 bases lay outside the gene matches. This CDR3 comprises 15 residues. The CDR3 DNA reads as TGTGCCAGCAGTGTTCTAGCGGGGATCACCGGGGAGCTGTTTTTT. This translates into CASSVLAGITGELFF.

The CDR3 spells CASSVNGRGGRTDTQYF. The CDR3, as DNA: TGTGCCAGCAGCGTAAACGGGAGGGGAGGTAGAACAGATACGCAGTATTTT. This chain connects TRBV9 to TRBJ2-3; 8 bases line up with TRBD2. This CDR3 region has 17 residues. Germline V gene lookup returns CDR1 SGDLS and CDR2 YYNGEE. Losses at the gene ends were 1 base for V and 3 bases for J; bases not matched to a gene: 10.

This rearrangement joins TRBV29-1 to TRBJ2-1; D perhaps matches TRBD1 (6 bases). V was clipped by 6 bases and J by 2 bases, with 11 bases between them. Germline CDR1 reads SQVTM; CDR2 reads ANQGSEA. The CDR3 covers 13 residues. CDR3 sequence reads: CSVNGQPYNEQFF. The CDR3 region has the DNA TGCAGCGTGAACGGACAGCCCTACAATGAGCAGTTCTTC.

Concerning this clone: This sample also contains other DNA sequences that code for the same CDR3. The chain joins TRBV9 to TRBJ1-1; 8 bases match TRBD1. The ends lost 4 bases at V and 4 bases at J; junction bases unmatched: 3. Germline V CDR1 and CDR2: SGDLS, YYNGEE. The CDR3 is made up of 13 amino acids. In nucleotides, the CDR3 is TGTGCCAGCAGCTTAGGACAGGGCACTGAAGCTTTCTTT. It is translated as CASSLGQGTEAFF. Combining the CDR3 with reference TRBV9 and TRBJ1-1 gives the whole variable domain DSGVTQTPKHLITATGQRVTLRCSPRSGDLSVYWYQQSLDQGLQFLIQYYNGEERAKGNILERFSAQQFPDLHSELNLSSLELGDSALYFCASSLGQGTEAFFGQGTRLTVV.

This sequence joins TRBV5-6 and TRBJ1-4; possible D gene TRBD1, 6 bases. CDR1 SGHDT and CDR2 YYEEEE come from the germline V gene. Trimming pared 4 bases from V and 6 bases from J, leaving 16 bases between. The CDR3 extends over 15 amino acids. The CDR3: CASSVHRAGDEKLFF. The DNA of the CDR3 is TGTGCCAGCAGCGTCCACAGGGCGGGAGATGAAAAACTGTTTTTT. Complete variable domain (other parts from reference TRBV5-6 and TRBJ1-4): DAGVTQSPTHLIKTRGQQVTLRCSPKSGHDTVSWYQQALGQGPQFIFQYYEEEERQRGNFPDRFSGHQFPNYSSELNVNALLLGDSALYLCASSVHRAGDEKLFFGSGTQLSVL.

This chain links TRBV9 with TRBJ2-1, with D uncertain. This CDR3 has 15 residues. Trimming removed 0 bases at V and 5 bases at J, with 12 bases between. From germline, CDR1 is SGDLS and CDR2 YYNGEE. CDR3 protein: CASSVEGLVHNEQFF. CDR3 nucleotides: TGTGCCAGCAGCGTAGAAGGCCTAGTCCACAATGAGCAGTTCTTC.

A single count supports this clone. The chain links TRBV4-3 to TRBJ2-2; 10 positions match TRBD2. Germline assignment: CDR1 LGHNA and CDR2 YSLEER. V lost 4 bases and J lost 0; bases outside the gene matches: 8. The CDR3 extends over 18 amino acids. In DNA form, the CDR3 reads TGCGCCAGCAGCCTCGACACCGGGACTAGCGCGAACACCGGGGAGCTGTTTTTT. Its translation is CASSLDTGTSANTGELFF.

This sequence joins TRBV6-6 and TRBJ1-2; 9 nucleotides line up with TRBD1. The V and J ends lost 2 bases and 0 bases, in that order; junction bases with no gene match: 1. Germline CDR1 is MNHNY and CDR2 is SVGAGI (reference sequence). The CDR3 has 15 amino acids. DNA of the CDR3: TGTGCCAGCAGTTACGGGACAGGGTCTAACTATGGCTACACCTTC. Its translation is CASSYGTGSNYGYTF.

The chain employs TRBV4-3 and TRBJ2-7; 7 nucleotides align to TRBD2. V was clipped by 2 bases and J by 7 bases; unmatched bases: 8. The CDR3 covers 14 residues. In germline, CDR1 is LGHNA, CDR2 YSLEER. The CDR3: CASSQSLAVMEQYF. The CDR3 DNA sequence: TGCGCCAGCAGCCAATCGCTAGCGGTTATGGAGCAGTACTTC.

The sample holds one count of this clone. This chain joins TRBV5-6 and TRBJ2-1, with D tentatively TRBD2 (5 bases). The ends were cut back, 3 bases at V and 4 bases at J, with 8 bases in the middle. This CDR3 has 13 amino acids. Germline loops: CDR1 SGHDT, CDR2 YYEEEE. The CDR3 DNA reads TGTGCCAGCAGCTCGGACTTGTACAATGAGCAGTTCTTC. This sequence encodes CASSSDLYNEQFF.

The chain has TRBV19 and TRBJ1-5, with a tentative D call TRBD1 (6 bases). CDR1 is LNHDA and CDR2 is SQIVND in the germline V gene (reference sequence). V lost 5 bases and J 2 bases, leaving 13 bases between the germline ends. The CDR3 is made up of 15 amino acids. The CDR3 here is CASSARGGGNQPQHF. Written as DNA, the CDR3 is TGTGCCAGTAGTGCCCGAGGGGGTGGCAATCAGCCCCAGCATTTT.

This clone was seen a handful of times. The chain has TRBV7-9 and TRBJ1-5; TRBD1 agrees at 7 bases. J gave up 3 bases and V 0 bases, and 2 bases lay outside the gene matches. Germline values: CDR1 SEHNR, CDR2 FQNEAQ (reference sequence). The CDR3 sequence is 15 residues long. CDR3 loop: CASSLAGQNNQPQHF. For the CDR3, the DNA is TGTGCCAGCAGCTTAGCGGGACAGAACAATCAGCCCCAGCATTTT.

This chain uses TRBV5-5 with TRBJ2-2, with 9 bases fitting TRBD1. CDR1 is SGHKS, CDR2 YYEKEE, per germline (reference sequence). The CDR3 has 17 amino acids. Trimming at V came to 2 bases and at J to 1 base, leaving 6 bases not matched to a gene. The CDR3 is CASSLHTGGLNTGELFF. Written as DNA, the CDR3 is TGTGCCAGCAGCTTACACACAGGGGGCTTGAACACCGGGGAGCTGTTTTTT. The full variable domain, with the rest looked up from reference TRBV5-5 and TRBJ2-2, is DAGVTQSPTHLIKTRGQQVTLRCSPISGHKSVSWYQQVLGQGPQFIFQYYEKEERGRGNFPDRFSARQFPNYSSELNVNALLLGDSALYLCASSLHTGGLNTGELFFGEGSRLTVL.

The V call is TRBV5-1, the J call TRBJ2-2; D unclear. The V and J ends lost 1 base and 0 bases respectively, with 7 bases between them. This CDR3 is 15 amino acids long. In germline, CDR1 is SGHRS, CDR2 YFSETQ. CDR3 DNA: TGCGCCAGCAGCTTGTCCCAGACGAACACCGGGGAGCTGTTTTTT. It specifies CASSLSQTNTGELFF.